This passage covers 21 T cell receptor beta chains from one sample sequenced in a study of T cells in Graves' hyperthyroidism and ophthalmopathy. Using RNA transcripts as the source, TCR beta CDR3 regions were amplified. The TCR CDR3 first-round RT-PCR relied on the HTBI primer set. MiXCR was run by TCRdb on the multiplex PCR reads, yielding one entry per CDR3 protein. Found here are hundreds of thousands of distinct CDR3 sequences, less than 25% of them singletons; the top ten hold 30% to 40%. Source material: blood. Every receptor here comes from a man aged 25 to 40 with Graves' ophthalmopathy.

The sample holds many counts of this clonotype. The rearrangement uses TRBV27 and TRBJ1-2; D unresolved. Trimming removed 5 bases from V and 0 bases from J, with 19 bases in between. The length of the CDR3 is 17 residues. Germline V CDR1 and CDR2: MNHEY, SMNVEV (reference sequence). CDR3 residues: CASSPFTRRTANYGYTF. CDR3 bases: TGTGCCAGCAGTCCCTTTACCCGGCGTACCGCTAACTATGGCTACACCTTC.

With regard to this clonotype: This may be a read error, as it is one base from a much larger clone. The V and J genes are TRBV7-9 and TRBJ2-1; TRBD2 matches 8 bases. Germline lookup yields CDR1 SEHNR and CDR2 FQNEAQ (reference sequence). This CDR3 contains 13 residues. The CDR3 is CVSSFSGNNEQFF. The CDR3, as DNA: TGTGTCAGCAGCTTTAGCGGGAACAATGAGCAGTTCTTC.

Ten or more counts support this clonotype. This chain connects TRBV5-1 to TRBJ2-1, with D maybe TRBD1 (6 bases). Per germline, CDR1 SGHRS and CDR2 YFSETQ. The CDR3 has 15 amino acids. V lost 3 bases and J lost 5, with 15 bases in between. CDR3 protein: CASSSSGARHNEQFF. CDR3 nucleotides: TGCGCCAGCAGCTCGTCAGGGGCGCGGCACAATGAGCAGTTCTTC.

This chain joins TRBV28 and TRBJ2-3, with 7 positions matching TRBD2. The CDR3 runs 13 residues. V lost 6 bases, J lost 6 bases, and 6 bases stayed unmatched. CDR1 and CDR2 from the germline V gene are MDHEN and SYDVKM. The CDR3 loop reads CASSRLASDTQYF. As DNA, the CDR3 is TGTGCCAGCAGCAGACTAGCATCGGATACGCAGTATTTT.

This clonotype came up a few times. The chain carries TRBV3-1 and TRBJ2-1; tentative D call: TRBD1 (5 bases). The CDR3 covers 15 residues. Looked up from germline, CDR1 is LGHDT and CDR2 is YNNKEL (reference sequence). V was trimmed by 1 base and J by 4 bases, leaving 11 bases between them. CDR3 DNA: TGTGCCAGCAGCCAAGGGACGACAGCATACAATGAGCAGTTCTTC. It translates to CASSQGTTAYNEQFF.

This chain links TRBV20-1 with TRBJ2-7; 7 nucleotides align to TRBD2. The J segment lost 2 bases and the V segment lost 3 bases, leaving 4 bases of the junction unmatched. Germline V gives CDR1 DFQATT, CDR2 SNEGSKA (reference sequence). The CDR3 runs to 13 residues. The DNA of the CDR3 is TGCAGTGCTAGTTCAGCGGGACCCTACGAGCAGTACTTC. Encoded protein: CSASSAGPYEQYF.

This clonotype was observed a handful of times. The chain carries TRBV4-1 and TRBJ1-1, with 9 bases fitting TRBD1. Germline CDR1 MGHRA, CDR2 YSYEKL. CDR3 length equals 15 residues. The V segment lost 4 bases and the J segment 3 bases; nucleotides outside the gene matches: 6. CDR3 protein: CASSPWDRVDTEAFF. The DNA for the CDR3 is TGCGCCAGCAGCCCGTGGGACAGGGTGGACACTGAAGCTTTCTTT.

The CDR3 region is CASRSAGGPYNEQYF. The CDR3 DNA is TGCGCCAGCAGGTCGGCGGGAGGGCCCTACAATGAGCAGTACTTC. The J gene is TRBJ2-1, the V gene TRBV5-1, with TRBD2 matching 9 bases. The J call may not be correct, given that the DNA end is closer to TRBJ2-7. Germline V gene sequence: CDR1 SGHRS, CDR2 YFSETQ. The CDR3 has 15 amino acids.

The sample holds a few counts of this clonotype. The genes are TRBV12-3 or TRBV12-4 and TRBJ2-7, with D unclear. This CDR3 region has 11 residues. V was trimmed by 10 bases and J by 3 bases, leaving 10 bases between them. CDR3 amino acids: CATGSGYEQYF. In nucleotides, the CDR3 is TGTGCCACCGGGTCCGGCTACGAGCAGTACTTC.

This chain connects TRBV10-3 to TRBJ2-5; possible D gene TRBD1, 5 bases. Germline V gene sequence: CDR1 ENHRY, CDR2 SYGVKD. This CDR3 is built from 15 residues. The V and J ends lost 10 bases and 10 bases respectively, with 28 bases between them. The CDR3 region has the DNA TGTGCCACCTTAACACCCGATACAGGACCCTTCGTCCAGTACTTC. This sequence encodes CATLTPDTGPFVQYF.

The genes are TRBV12-3 or TRBV12-4 and TRBJ1-5, with 7 bases matching TRBD1. V was pared by 6 bases and J by 4 bases, with 9 bases of the junction left unmatched. This CDR3 contains 15 residues. DNA for the CDR3: TGTGCCAGCAGACCCGGGACAGTGGTGAATCAGCCCCAGCATTTT. Its protein product is CASRPGTVVNQPQHF.

V and J are TRBV27 and TRBJ1-2, with D unclear. CDR1 and CDR2 from the germline V gene are MNHEY and SMNVEV (reference sequence). The V end was cut by 5 bases, the J end by 2 bases, with 12 bases between. The CDR3 totals 14 residues. CDR3 bases: TGTGCCAGCAGTCCCACCGCGGTGAACTATGGCTACACCTTC. Translation gives CASSPTAVNYGYTF.

This clonotype has ten or more counts. V gene TRBV2 combines with J gene TRBJ1-1; D is unresolved. Trimming shortened V by 0 bases and J by 3 bases, and 8 bases separated the two germline ends. Per the germline V gene, CDR1 is SNHLY and CDR2 is FYNNEI. This CDR3 has 14 residues. The DNA of the CDR3 is TGTGCCAGCAGTGAAGCGCAGGTTGACACTGAAGCTTTCTTT. It encodes CASSEAQVDTEAFF.

This chain uses TRBV6-1 with TRBJ1-1; D gene ambiguous. Germline V lookup: CDR1 MNHNS, CDR2 SASEGT. The CDR3 has 13 amino acids. Trimming took off 8 bases at V and 1 base at J, with 11 bases between the two ends. CDR3 region: CASAPGSNTEAFF. The DNA of the CDR3 is TGTGCCAGCGCCCCGGGGTCGAACACTGAAGCTTTCTTT.

The chain recombines TRBV6-2 or TRBV6-3 with TRBJ1-5; D gene unclear. Germline lookup yields CDR1 MNHEY and CDR2 SVGEGT. V was shortened by 5 bases and J by 6 bases, with 14 bases between the two germline ends. The CDR3 contains 14 residues. The CDR3 reads CASSAGSTIQPQHF. The CDR3 nucleotides are TGTGCCAGCAGTGCAGGATCAACAATTCAGCCCCAGCATTTT.

The rearrangement uses TRBV6-1 and TRBJ1-1; possible D gene TRBD1, 6 bases. CDR1 and CDR2 from the germline V gene are MNHNS and SASEGT. Between the trimmed V and J ends, which lost 6 bases and 0 bases, there was a span of 11 bases. This CDR3 comprises 14 residues. The CDR3 nucleotides are TGTGCCAGCAGGGACAGAAGCATGAACACTGAAGCTTTCTTT. Translated: CASRDRSMNTEAFF.

This clonotype has more than one count but fewer than ten. The CDR3 sequence is CASSLRPRLGGELFF. CDR3 DNA: TGTGCCAGCAGCTTAAGGCCCCGGCTAGGCGGGGAGCTGTTTTTT. The chain links TRBV7-6 to TRBJ2-2; D is unclear. CDR1 and CDR2 from the germline V gene are SGHVS and FNYEAQ. Trimming took 2 bases from V and 7 from J, leaving 14 bases between them. This CDR3 has 15 residues. Drawing the rest from reference TRBV7-6 and TRBJ2-2, the complete variable domain is GAGVSQSPRYKVTKRGQDVALRCDPISGHVSLYWYRQALGQGPEFLTYFNYEAQQDKSGLPNDRFSAERPEGSISTLTIQRTEQRDSAMYRCASSLRPRLGGELFFGEGSRLTVL.

The V and J genes are TRBV6-1 and TRBJ1-2; possibly TRBD1 for D (6 bases). This CDR3 region has 14 residues. CDR1 and CDR2 from the germline V gene are MNHNS and SASEGT. The V gene lost 6 bases and the J gene lost 6 bases, with 17 bases spanning the gap. The CDR3 reads CASSATGILNGYTF. The CDR3, as DNA: TGTGCCAGCAGCGCTACAGGGATTCTGAATGGCTACACCTTC.

This chain connects TRBV5-1 to TRBJ2-1; 11 nucleotides align to TRBD2. Unmatched junction bases numbered 9, after V lost 7 bases and J lost 9 bases. The CDR3 loop spans 14 amino acids. CDR1 and CDR2 from the germline V gene are SGHRS and YFSETQ. The CDR3 DNA is TGCGCCAGCTCGACAGAGCTAGCGGGAGGTGAGCAGTTCTTC. This codes for CASSTELAGGEQFF.

This chain connects TRBV28 to TRBJ1-4, with TRBD1 identical over 12 bases. From germline, CDR1 is MDHEN and CDR2 SYDVKM. With 3 bases clipped from V and 3 bases from J, the junction kept 5 bases outside the gene matches. CDR3 length: 17 amino acids. In nucleotides, the CDR3 is TGTGCCAGCAGTTTGAGGGGACAGGGGGCCTCTAATGAAAAACTGTTTTTT. Translation: CASSLRGQGASNEKLFF.

This clonotype was seen repeatedly, ten times or more. Here the CDR3 reads CASSSVGGSSYNEQFF. CDR3 nucleotide sequence: TGTGCCAGCAGCTCCGTGGGGGGTAGCTCCTACAATGAGCAGTTCTTC. V is TRBV11-2 and J is TRBJ2-1; D perhaps matches TRBD2 (6 bases). Germline loops: CDR1 SGHAT, CDR2 FQNNGV. The V end was cut by 4 bases, the J end by 0 bases, with 13 bases between. The CDR3 consists of 16 residues.